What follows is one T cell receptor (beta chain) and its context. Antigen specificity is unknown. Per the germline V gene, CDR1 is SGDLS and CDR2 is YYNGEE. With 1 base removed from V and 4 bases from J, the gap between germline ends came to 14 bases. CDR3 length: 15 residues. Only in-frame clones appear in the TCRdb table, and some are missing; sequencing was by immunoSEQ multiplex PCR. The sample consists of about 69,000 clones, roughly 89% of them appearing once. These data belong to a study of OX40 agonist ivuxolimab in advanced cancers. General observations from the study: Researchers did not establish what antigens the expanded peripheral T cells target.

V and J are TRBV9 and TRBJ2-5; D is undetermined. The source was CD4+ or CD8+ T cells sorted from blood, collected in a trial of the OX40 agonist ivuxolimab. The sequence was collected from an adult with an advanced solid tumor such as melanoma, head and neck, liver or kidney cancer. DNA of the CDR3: TGTGCCAGCAGCGTAAAGGGCGTATCACCAGAGACCCAGTACTTC. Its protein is CASSVKGVSPETQYF.